Sequencing of this TCR beta chain was carried out in a study of beta chain features in type 1 diabetes. Expressed TCRB transcripts were sequenced, since all the RNA that had been isolated was reverse transcribed. Clones were read by immunoSEQ multiplex PCR, and TCRdb kept only the in-frame ones, dropping some. The sample yields hundreds of thousands of clones, 11% to 15% seen once. Study-level results: Although PCR might favor shorter templates, it would do so equally in patients and controls. Compared to healthy donors, patients appeared to have naive, central memory and Treg TCRB repertoires that were more alike. Shorter TCRB CDR3s, moderately but significantly so, marked every one of the four CD4+ subsets in Type 1 diabetes patients.

A word on this clone: The antigen is not known.

Sequences were obtained from naive CD4+ T cells from blood. This clonotype originated in a man between 18 and 35 years old with type 1 diabetes.

This chain's CDR3 is CASSSRDTEAFF. DNA for the CDR3: TGCGCCAGCAGCTCAAGGGACACTGAAGCTTTCTTT. The chain couples TRBV5-1 to TRBJ1-1; D unclear. Per germline, CDR1 SGHRS and CDR2 YFSETQ. The CDR3 extends over 12 amino acids. With 3 bases removed from V and 3 bases from J, the gap between germline ends came to 6 bases.